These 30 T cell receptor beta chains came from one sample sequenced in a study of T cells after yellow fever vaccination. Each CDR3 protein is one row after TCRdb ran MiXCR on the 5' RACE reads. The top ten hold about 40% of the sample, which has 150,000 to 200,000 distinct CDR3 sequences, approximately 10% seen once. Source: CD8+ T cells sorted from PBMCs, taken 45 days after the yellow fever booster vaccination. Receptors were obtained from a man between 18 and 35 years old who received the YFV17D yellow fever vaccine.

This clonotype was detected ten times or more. The CDR3 loop reads CSVAGQTYNEQFF. The CDR3 coding sequence is TGCAGCGTTGCGGGACAGACCTACAATGAGCAGTTCTTC. The rearrangement joins TRBV29-1 to TRBJ2-1, with 7 nucleotides matching TRBD1. With 4 bases clipped from V and 2 bases from J, the junction kept 2 bases outside the gene matches. Germline V lookup: CDR1 SQVTM, CDR2 ANQGSEA. The CDR3 is 13 amino acids.

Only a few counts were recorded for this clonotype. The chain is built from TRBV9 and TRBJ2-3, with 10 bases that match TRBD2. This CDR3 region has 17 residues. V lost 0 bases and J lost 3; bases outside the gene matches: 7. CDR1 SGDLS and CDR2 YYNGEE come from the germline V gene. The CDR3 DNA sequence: TGTGCCAGCAGCGTAGAGGATAGCGGGGGGATAACAGATACGCAGTATTTT. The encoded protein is CASSVEDSGGITDTQYF.

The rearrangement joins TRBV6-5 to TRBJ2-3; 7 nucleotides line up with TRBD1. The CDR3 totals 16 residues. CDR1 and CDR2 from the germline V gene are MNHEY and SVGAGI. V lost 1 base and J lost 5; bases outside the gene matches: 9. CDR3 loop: CASSYFLGTVKDTQYF. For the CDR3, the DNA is TGTGCCAGCAGTTACTTCTTAGGGACAGTAAAAGATACGCAGTATTTT.

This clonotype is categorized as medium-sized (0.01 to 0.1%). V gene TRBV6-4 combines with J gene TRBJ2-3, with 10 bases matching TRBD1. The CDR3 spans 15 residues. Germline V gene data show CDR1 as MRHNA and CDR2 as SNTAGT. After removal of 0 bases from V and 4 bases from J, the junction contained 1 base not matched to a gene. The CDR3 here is CASSDSTGGADTQYF. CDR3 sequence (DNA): TGTGCCAGCAGTGACTCGACAGGGGGCGCAGATACGCAGTATTTT.

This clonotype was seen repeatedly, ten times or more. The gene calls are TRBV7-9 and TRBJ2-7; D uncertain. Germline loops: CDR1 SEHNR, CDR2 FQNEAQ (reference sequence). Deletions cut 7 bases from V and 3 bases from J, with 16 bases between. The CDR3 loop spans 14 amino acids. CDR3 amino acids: CASTTDRTHYEQYF. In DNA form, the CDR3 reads TGTGCCAGCACGACCGACCGAACCCACTACGAGCAGTACTTC.

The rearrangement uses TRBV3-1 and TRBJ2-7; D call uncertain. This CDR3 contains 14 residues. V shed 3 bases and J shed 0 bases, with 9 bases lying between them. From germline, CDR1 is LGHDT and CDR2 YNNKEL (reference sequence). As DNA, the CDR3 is TGTGCCAGCAGCCAGGGAATCCCCTCCTACGAGCAGTACGTC. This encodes CASSQGIPSYEQYV.

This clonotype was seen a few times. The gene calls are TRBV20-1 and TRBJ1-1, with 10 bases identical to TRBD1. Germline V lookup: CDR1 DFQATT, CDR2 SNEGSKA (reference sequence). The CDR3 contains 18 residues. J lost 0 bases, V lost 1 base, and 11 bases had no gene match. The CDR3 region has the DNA TGCAGTGCTAGAGGTATCACGCGGGACAGGGGCCTGAACACTGAAGCTTTCTTT. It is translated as CSARGITRDRGLNTEAFF.

CDR3 in amino acids: CASRQGRGYTF. The CDR3 DNA follows: TGTGCCAGCAGGCAGGGAAGGGGCTACACCTTC. The gene calls are TRBV27 and TRBJ1-2; D may be TRBD1 (5 bases). Trimming removed 6 bases from V and 8 bases from J, with 10 bases in between. Germline V gives CDR1 MNHEY, CDR2 SMNVEV (reference sequence). The CDR3 consists of 11 residues.

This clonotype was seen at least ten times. The CDR3 loop is CASSQVLGGQGRSYEQYF. CDR3 bases: TGCGCCAGCAGCCAAGTGTTGGGCGGACAGGGCCGTTCCTACGAGCAGTACTTC. The J gene is TRBJ2-7, the V gene TRBV4-1; TRBD1 aligns across 8 bases. With V trimmed by 1 base and J by 1 base, 12 bases remained unmatched. Germline V gene data show CDR1 as MGHRA and CDR2 as YSYEKL. The CDR3 has 18 residues.

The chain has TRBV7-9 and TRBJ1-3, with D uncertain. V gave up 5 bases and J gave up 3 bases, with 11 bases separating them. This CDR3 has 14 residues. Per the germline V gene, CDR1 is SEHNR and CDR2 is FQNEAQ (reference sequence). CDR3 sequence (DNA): TGTGCCAGCAGCCCACCGACGGGTGGAAACACCATATATTTT. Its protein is CASSPPTGGNTIYF.

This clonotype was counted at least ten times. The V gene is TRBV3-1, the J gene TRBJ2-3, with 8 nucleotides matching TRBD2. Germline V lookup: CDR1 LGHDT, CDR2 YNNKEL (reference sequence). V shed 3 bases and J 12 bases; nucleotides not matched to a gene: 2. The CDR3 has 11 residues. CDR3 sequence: CASSHGRDQYF. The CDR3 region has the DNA TGTGCCAGCAGCCACGGGAGGGATCAGTATTTT.

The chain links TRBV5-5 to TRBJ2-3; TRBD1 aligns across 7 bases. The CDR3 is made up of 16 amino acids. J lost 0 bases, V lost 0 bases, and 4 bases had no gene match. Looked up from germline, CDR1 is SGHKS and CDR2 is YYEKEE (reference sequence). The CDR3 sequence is CASSLEGGVSTDTQYF. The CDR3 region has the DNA TGTGCCAGCAGCTTGGAAGGGGGCGTAAGCACAGATACGCAGTATTTT.

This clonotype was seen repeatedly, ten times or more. The CDR3 is CASSHGTGGEKLFF. DNA for the CDR3: TGTGCCAGCAGTCACGGGACAGGGGGCGAAAAACTGTTTTTT. The chain uses TRBV12-3 or TRBV12-4 and TRBJ1-4; 12 bases are a match to TRBD1. This CDR3 spans 14 amino acids. V was pared by 5 bases and J by 8 bases, with 3 bases of the junction left unmatched.

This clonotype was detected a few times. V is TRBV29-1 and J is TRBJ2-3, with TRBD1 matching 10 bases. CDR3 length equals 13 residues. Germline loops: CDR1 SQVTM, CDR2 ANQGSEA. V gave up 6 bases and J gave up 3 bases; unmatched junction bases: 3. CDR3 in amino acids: CSVWTGGTDTQYF. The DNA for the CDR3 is TGCAGCGTGTGGACAGGGGGTACAGATACGCAGTATTTT.

The CDR3 loop is CASSPGTGISPLHF. The CDR3 coding sequence is TGTGCCAGCAGTCCCGGGACAGGGATTTCACCCCTCCACTTT. The V and J genes are TRBV12-3 or TRBV12-4 and TRBJ1-6, with 9 bases fitting TRBD1. With V trimmed by 5 bases and J by 9 bases, 5 bases remained unmatched. The CDR3 is 14 residues long.

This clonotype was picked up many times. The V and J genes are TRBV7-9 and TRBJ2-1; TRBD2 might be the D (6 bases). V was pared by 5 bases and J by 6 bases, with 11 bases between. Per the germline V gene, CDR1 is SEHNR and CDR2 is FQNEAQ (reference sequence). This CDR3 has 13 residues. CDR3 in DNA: TGTGCCAGCAGCCCACTAGCTCTCAATGAGCAGTTCTTC. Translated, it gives CASSPLALNEQFF.

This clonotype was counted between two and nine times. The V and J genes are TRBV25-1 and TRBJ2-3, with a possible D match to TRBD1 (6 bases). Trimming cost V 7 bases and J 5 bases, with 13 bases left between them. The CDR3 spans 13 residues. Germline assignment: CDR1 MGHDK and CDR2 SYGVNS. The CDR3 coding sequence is TGTGCCAGCACCGCTCCCAGGGGAGATACGCAGTATTTT. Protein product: CASTAPRGDTQYF.

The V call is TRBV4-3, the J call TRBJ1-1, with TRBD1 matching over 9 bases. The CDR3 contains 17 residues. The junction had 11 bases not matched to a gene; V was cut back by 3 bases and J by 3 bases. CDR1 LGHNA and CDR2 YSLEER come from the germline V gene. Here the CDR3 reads CASSQRTGQGTDTEAFF. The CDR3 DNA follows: TGCGCCAGCAGCCAGAGAACGGGACAGGGAACTGACACTGAAGCTTTCTTT.

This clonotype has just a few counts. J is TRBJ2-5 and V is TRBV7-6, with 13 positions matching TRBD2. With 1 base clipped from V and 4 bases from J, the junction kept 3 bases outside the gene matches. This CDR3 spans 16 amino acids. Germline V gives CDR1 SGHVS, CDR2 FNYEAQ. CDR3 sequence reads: CASSLGLAGGRETQYF. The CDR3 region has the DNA TGTGCCAGCAGCTTAGGACTAGCGGGGGGAAGAGAGACCCAGTACTTC.

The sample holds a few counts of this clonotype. CDR3: CASSPRGRDEQYV. Here the CDR3 DNA reads TGCGCCAGCAGTCCCCGGGGTAGGGATGAGCAGTACGTC. The rearrangement joins TRBV23-1 to TRBJ2-7; D is perhaps TRBD2 (5 bases). TRBV23-1 qualifies as an ORF whose function is uncertain. The CDR3 consists of 13 residues. V was pared by 4 bases and J by 7 bases, with 14 bases between.

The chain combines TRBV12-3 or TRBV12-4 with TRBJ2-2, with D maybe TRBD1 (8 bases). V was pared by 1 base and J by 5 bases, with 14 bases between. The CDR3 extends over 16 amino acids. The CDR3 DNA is TGTGCCAGCAGTTTAGACAGGGGGGGGCTTACCGGGGAGCTGTTTTTT. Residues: CASSLDRGGLTGELFF.

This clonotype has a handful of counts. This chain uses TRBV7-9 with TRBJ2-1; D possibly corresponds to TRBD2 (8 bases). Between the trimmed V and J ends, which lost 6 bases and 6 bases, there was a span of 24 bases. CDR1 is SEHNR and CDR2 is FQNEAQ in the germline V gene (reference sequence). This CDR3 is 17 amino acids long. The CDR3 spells CASSFTGDRGGRNEQFF. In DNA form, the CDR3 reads TGTGCCAGCAGTTTCACAGGGGACCGGGGGGGCCGCAATGAGCAGTTCTTC.

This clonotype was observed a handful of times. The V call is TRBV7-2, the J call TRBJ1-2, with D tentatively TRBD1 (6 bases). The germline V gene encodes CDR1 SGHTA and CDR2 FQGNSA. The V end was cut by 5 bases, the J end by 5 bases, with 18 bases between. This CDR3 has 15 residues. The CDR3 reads CASSLQEGDHYGYTF. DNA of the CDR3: TGTGCCAGCAGCCTGCAGGAGGGGGATCATTATGGCTACACCTTC. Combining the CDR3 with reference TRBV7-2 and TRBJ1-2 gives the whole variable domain GAGVSQSPSNKVTEKGKDVELRCDPISGHTALYWYRQSLGQGLEFLIYFQGNSAPDKSGLPSDRFSAERTGGSVSTLTIQRTQQEDSAVYLCASSLQEGDHYGYTFGSGTRLTVV.

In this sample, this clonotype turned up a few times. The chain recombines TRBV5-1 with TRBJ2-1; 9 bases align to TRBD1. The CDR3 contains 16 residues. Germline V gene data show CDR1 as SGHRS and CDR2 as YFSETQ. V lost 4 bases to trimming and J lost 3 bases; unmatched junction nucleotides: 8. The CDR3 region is CASSPKGQGLYNEQFF. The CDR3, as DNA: TGCGCCAGCAGCCCCAAGGGACAGGGTCTCTACAATGAGCAGTTCTTC.

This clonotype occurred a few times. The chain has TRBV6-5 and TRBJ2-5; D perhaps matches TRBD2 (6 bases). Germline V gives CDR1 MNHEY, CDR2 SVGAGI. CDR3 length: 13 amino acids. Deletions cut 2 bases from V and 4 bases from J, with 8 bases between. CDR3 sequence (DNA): TGTGCCAGCAGTTACGACGGGGGAGAGACCCAGTACTTC. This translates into CASSYDGGETQYF.

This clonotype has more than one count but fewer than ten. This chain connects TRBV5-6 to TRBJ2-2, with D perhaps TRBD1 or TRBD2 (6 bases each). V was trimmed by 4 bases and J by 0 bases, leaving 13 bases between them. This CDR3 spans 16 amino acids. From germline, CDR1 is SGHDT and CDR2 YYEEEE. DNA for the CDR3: TGTGCCAGCAGCCCGGGGGCAAGTCCGAACACCGGGGAGCTGTTTTTT. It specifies CASSPGASPNTGELFF.

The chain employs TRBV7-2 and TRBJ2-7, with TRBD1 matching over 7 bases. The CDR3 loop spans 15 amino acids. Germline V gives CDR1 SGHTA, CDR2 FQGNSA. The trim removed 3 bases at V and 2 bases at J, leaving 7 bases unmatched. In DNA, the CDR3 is TGTGCCAGCAGCTTCCGGGACAGTCCCCCCTACGAGCAGTACGTC. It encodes CASSFRDSPPYEQYV.

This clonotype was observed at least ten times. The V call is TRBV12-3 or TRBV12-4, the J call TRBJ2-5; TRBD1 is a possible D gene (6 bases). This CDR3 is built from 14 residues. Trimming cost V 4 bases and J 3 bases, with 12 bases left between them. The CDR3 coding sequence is TGTGCCAGCAGTTCAAACAGGGTCAAAGAGACCCAGTACTTC. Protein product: CASSSNRVKETQYF.

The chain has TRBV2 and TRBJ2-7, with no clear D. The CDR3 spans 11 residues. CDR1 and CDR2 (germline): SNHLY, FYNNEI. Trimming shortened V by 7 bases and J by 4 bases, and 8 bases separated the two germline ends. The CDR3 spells CASTASYEQYV. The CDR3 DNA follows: TGTGCCAGCACTGCTTCTTACGAGCAGTACGTC.

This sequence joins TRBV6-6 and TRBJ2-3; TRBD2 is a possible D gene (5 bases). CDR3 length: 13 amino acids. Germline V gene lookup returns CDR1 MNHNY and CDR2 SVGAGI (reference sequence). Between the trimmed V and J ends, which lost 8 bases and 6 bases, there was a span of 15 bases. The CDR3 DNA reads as TGTGCCAGCCGGAGGAGCGGCGGTGATACGCAGTATTTT. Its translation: CASRRSGGDTQYF.